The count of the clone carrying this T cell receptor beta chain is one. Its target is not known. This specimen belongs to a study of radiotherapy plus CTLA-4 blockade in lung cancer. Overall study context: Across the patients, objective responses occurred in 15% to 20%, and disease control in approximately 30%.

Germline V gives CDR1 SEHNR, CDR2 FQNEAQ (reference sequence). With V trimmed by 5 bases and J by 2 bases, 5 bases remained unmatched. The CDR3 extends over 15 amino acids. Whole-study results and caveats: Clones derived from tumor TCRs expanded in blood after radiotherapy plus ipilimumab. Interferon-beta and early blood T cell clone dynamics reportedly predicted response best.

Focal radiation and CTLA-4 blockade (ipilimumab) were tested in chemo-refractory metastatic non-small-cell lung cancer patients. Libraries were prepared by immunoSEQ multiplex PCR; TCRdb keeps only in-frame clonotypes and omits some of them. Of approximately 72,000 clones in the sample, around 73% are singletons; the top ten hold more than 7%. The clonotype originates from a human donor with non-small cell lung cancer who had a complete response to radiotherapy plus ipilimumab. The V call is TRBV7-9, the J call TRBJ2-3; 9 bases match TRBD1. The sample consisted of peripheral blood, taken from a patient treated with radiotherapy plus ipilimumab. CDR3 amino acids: CASSRGTGNTDTQYF. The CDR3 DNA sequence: TGTGCCAGCAGCCGCGGGACAGGGAACACAGATACGCAGTATTTT.